The clone carrying this T cell receptor beta chain showed up just a few times. The data were obtained in a study of blood T cell repertoires in COVID-19. Study information: The analysed material was cDNA or gDNA that came from T cells, B-cell-depleted T cells, or PBMCs.

The CDR3 covers 15 residues. Trimming took off 4 bases at V and 0 bases at J, with 9 bases between the two ends. Germline V lookup: CDR1 SGHTA, CDR2 FQGNSA. The authors' processing: Amplified reference gene primers provided the basis for estimating nucleated cell counts. Some clones are missing from TCRdb's copy, which holds only in-frame ones; the method was immunoSEQ multiplex PCR. That table gives V, J and clone size, and the DNA gave D and trimming. The sample yields 360,000 or so clones, around 91% seen once. This clonotype was sampled from a man aged 18 to 29 with active or convalescent COVID-19. Sequencing was performed on peripheral blood. The chain joins TRBV7-2 to TRBJ2-2; possible D gene TRBD2, 5 bases. CDR3 loop: CASSSRGTNTGELFF. CDR3 nucleotides: TGTGCCAGCAGCTCCCGGGGAACGAACACCGGGGAGCTGTTTTTT.